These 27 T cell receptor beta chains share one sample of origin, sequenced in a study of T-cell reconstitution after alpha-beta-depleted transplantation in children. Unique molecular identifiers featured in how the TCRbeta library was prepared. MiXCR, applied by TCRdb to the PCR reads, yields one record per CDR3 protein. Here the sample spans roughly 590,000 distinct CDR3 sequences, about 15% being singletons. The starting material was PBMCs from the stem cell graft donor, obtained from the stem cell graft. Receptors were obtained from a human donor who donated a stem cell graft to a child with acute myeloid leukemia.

Here the CDR3 DNA reads TGTGCCAGCAGCTCGCGGGGGGGGTCCTACGAGCAGTACTTC. Amino acids: CASSSRGGSYEQYF. This sequence joins TRBV11-2 and TRBJ2-7, with 9 nucleotides matching TRBD2. This CDR3 spans 14 amino acids. From germline, CDR1 is SGHAT and CDR2 FQNNGV. V dropped 4 bases and J dropped 1; count of bases not matched to a gene: 2.

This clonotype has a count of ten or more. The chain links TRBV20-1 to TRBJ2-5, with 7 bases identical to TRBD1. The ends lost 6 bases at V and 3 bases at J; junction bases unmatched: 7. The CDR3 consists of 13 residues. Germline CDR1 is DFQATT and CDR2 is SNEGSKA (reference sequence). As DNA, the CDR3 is TGCAGTGCGGGAGTCGGGACAGAAGAGACCCAGTACTTC. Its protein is CSAGVGTEETQYF.

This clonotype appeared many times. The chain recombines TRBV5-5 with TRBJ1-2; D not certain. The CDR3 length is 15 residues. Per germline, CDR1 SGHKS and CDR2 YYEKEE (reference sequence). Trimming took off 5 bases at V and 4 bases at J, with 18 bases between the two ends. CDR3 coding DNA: TGTGCCAGCAGATCGTCCGATCTTAATTTCTATGGCTACACCTTC. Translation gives CASRSSDLNFYGYTF.

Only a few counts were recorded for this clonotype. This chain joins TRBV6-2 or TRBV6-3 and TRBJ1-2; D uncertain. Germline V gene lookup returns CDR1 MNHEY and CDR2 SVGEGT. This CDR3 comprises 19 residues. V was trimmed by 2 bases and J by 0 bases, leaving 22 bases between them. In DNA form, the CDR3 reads TGTGCCAGCAGTTACGATGAGCTTTTCGCCGAAGCAGCTAACTATGGCTACACCTTC. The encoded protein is CASSYDELFAEAANYGYTF.

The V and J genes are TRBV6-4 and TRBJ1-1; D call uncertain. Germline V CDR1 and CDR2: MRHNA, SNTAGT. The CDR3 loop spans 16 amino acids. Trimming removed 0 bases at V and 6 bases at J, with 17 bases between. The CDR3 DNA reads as TGTGCCAGCAGTGACTCCGCCGTGCAGGCCGAATCTGAAGCTTTCTTT. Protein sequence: CASSDSAVQAESEAFF.

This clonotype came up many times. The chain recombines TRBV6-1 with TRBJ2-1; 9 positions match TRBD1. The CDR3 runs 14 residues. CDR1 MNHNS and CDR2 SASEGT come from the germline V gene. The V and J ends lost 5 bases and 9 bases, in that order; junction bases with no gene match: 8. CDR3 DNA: TGTGCCAGCAGTCCCCGGGACAGGGCGTCTGAGCAGTTCTTC. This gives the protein CASSPRDRASEQFF.

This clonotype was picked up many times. Here the CDR3 reads CSVEEDYGYTF. The CDR3 DNA follows: TGCAGCGTTGAGGAGGACTATGGCTACACCTTC. The gene calls are TRBV29-1 and TRBJ1-2; D gene unclear. CDR3 length: 11 residues. The V end lost 3 bases, the J end lost 3 bases, and 5 bases lay between the germline ends. Germline lookup yields CDR1 SQVTM and CDR2 ANQGSEA. The variable domain in full, completed from reference TRBV29-1 and TRBJ1-2, reads SAVISQKPSRDICQRGTSLTIQCQVDSQVTMMFWYRQQPGQSLTLIATANQGSEATYESGFVIDKFPISRPNLTFSTLTVSNMSPEDSSIYLCSVEEDYGYTFGSGTRLTVV.

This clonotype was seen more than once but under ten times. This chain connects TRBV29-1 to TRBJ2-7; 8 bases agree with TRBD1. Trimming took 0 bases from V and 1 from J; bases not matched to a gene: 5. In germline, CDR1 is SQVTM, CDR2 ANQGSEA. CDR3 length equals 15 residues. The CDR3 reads CSVEDLQGGSYEQYF. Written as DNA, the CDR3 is TGCAGCGTTGAAGATCTACAGGGGGGTTCCTACGAGCAGTACTTC.

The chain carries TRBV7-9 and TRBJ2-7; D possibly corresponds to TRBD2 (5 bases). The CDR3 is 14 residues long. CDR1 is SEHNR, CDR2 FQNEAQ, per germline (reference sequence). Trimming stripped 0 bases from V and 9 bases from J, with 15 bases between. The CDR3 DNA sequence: TGTGCCAGCAGCTTAGCCGGGGATTTGACCGTGCAGTACTTC. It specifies CASSLAGDLTVQYF.

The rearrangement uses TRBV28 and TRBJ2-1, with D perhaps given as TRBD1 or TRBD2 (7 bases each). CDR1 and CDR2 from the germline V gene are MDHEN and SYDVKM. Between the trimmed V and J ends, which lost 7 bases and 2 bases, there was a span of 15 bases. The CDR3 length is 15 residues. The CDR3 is CASIQGGGPYNEQFF. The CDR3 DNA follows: TGTGCCAGCATCCAGGGGGGGGGCCCCTACAATGAGCAGTTCTTC. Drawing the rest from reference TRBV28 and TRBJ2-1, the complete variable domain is DVKVTQSSRYLVKRTGEKVFLECVQDMDHENMFWYRQDPGLGLRLIYFSYDVKMKEKGDIPEGYSVSREKKERFSLILESASTNQTSMYLCASIQGGGPYNEQFFGPGTRLTVL.

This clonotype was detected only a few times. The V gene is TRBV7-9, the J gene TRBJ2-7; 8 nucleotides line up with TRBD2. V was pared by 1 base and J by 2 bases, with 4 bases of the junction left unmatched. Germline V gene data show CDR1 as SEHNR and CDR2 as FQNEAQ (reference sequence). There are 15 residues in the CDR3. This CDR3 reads CASSLVRGGPYEQYF. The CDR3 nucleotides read TGTGCCAGCAGCTTAGTACGGGGGGGACCCTACGAGCAGTACTTC.

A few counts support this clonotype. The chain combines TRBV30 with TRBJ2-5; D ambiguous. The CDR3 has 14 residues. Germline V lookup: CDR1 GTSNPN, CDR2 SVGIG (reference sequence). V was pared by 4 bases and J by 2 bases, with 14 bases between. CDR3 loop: CAWKILGFQETQYF. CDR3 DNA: TGTGCCTGGAAAATTTTGGGATTTCAAGAGACCCAGTACTTC.

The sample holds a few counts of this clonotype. For the CDR3, the DNA is TGTGCCAGCAGCTTGGAAGTCTCTAGCGGGGGTGCAGATACGCAGTATTTT. Protein: CASSLEVSSGGADTQYF. This chain links TRBV5-6 with TRBJ2-3; 10 bases are shared with TRBD2. The V gene end was trimmed by 0 bases and the J gene end by 4 bases; junction bases not matched to a gene: 8. The CDR3 sequence is 17 residues long. Per the germline V gene, CDR1 is SGHDT and CDR2 is YYEEEE.

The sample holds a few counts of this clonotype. The CDR3 reads CASSRQGGYTGELFF. The CDR3 DNA reads as TGTGCCAGCAGCAGACAGGGGGGGTACACCGGGGAGCTGTTTTTT. This chain connects TRBV27 to TRBJ2-2; 9 nucleotides agree with TRBD1. Germline CDR1 is MNHEY and CDR2 is SMNVEV (reference sequence). The CDR3 loop spans 15 amino acids. V lost 6 bases and J lost 3; bases outside the gene matches: 5.

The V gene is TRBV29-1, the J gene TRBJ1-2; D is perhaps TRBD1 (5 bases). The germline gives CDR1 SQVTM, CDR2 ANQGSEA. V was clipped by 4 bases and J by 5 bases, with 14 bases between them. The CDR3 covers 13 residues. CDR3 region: CSVVGHLQYGYTF. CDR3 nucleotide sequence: TGCAGCGTTGTGGGGCACCTTCAATATGGCTACACCTTC.

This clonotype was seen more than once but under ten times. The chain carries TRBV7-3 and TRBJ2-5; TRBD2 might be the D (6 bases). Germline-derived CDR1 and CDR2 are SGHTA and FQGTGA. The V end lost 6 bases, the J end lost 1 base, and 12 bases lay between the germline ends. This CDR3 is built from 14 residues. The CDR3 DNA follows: TGTGCCAGCAGTAAACTAGCAGGCCAAGAGACCCAGTACTTC. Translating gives CASSKLAGQETQYF.

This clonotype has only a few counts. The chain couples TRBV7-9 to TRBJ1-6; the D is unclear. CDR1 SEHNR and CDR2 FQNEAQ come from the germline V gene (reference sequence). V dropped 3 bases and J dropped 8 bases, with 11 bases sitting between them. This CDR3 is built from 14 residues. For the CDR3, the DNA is TGTGCCAGCAGCTTTAACCCTTGGGATTCACCCCTCCACTTT. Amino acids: CASSFNPWDSPLHF.

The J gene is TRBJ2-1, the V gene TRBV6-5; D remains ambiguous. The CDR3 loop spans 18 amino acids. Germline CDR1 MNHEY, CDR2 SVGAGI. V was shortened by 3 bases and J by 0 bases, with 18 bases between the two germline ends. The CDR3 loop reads CASSYSIVFPSSYNEQFF. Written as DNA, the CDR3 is TGTGCCAGCAGTTATTCGATCGTGTTCCCTAGCTCCTACAATGAGCAGTTCTTC.

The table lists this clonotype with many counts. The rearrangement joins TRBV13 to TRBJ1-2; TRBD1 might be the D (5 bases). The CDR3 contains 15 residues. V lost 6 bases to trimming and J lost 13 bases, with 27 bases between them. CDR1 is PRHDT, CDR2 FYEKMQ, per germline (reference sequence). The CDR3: CASSQQALRPYGVTF. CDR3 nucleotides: TGTGCCAGCAGTCAACAGGCCCTACGACCCTATGGTGTCACCTTC.

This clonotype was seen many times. The CDR3 sequence is CSARKRGGVEEQYF. CDR3 in DNA: TGCAGTGCTAGAAAACGGGGCGGGGTGGAGGAGCAGTACTTC. The chain uses TRBV20-1 and TRBJ2-7; D perhaps matches TRBD2 (6 bases). This CDR3 is built from 14 residues. Trimming took off 2 bases at V and 7 bases at J, with 18 bases between the two ends. Germline V gives CDR1 DFQATT, CDR2 SNEGSKA (reference sequence).

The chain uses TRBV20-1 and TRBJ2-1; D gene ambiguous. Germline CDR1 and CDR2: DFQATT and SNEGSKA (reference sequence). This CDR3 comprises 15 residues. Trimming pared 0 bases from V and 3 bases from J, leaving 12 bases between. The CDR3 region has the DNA TGCAGTGCTAGAGATGAGGTTGTGGGCTACAATGAGCAGTTCTTC. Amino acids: CSARDEVVGYNEQFF.

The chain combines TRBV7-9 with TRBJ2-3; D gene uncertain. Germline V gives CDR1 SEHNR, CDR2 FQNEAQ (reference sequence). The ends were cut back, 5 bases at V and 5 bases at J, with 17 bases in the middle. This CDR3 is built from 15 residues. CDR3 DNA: TGTGCCAGCAGCCTCTTACCGGGTCCAGGAGATACGCAGTATTTT. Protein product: CASSLLPGPGDTQYF.

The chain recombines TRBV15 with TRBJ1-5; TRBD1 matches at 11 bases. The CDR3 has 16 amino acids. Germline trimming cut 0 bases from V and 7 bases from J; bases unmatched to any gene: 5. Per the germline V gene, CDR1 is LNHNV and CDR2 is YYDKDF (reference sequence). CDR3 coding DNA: TGTGCCACCAGCAGAGATCCGGGACAGGGGGAACAGCCCCAGCATTTT. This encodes CATSRDPGQGEQPQHF.

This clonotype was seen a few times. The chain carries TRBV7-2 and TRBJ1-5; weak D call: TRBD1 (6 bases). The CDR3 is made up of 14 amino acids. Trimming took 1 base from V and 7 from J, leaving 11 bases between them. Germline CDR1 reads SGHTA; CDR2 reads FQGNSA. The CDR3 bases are TGTGCCAGCAGCTTAGAGAGGGGGGACCAGCCCCAGCATTTT. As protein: CASSLERGDQPQHF.

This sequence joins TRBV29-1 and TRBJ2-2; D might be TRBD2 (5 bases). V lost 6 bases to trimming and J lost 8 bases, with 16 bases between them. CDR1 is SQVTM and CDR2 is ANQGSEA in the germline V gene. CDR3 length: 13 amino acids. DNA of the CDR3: TGCAGCGTGAGGGATTCTGTCGTGGGGGAGCTGTTTTTT. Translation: CSVRDSVVGELFF.

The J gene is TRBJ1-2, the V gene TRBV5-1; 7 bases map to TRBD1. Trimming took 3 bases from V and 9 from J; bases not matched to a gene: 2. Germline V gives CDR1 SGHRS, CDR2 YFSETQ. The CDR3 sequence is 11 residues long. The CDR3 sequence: CASSWGQSYTF. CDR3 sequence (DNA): TGCGCCAGCAGCTGGGGACAGAGCTACACCTTC.

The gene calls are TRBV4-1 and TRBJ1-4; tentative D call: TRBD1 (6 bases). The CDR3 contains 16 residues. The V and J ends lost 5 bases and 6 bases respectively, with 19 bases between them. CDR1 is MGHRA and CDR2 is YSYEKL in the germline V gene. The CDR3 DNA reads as TGCGCCAGCAGCGATGATGGGAGGGGGGGAGATGAAAAACTGTTTTTT. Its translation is CASSDDGRGGDEKLFF.